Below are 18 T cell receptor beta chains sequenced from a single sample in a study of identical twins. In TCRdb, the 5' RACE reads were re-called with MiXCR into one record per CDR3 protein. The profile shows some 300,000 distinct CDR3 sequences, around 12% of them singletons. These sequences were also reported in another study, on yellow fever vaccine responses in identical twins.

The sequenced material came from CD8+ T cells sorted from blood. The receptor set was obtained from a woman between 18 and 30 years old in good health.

The CDR3 bases are TGTGCCAGCCAAACAGGTTACTCCTACGAGCAGTACTTC. Protein: CASQTGYSYEQYF. The V call is TRBV28, the J call TRBJ2-7, with D tentatively TRBD1 (5 bases). V lost 8 bases to trimming and J lost 0 bases, with 11 bases between them. Germline V gives CDR1 MDHEN, CDR2 SYDVKM. This CDR3 is built from 13 residues.

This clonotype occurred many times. CDR3 sequence (DNA): TGTGCCAGCAGCTTAGGTCCCAGCTCCTACAATGAGCAGTTCTTC. Protein: CASSLGPSSYNEQFF. The chain links TRBV7-6 to TRBJ2-1; D not certain. The CDR3 covers 15 residues. Germline V gene sequence: CDR1 SGHVS, CDR2 FNYEAQ. V dropped 1 base and J dropped 0 bases, with 7 bases sitting between them.

The CDR3 DNA follows: TGTGCCAGCTCACCTGGAGATACGAACACCGGGGAGCTGTTTTTT. Amino acid sequence: CASSPGDTNTGELFF. This chain joins TRBV18 and TRBJ2-2; D call uncertain. Germline V CDR1 and CDR2: KGHSH, LQKENI. V was clipped by 3 bases and J by 0 bases, with 8 bases between them. The CDR3 length is 15 residues.

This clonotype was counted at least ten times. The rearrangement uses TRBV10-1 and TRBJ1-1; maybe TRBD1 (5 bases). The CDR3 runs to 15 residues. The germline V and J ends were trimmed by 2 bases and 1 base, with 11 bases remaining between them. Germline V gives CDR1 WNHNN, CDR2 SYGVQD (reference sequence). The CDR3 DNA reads TGCGCCAGCAGTGAGATGGCAGGGTGGAACACTGAAGCTTTCTTT. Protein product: CASSEMAGWNTEAFF.

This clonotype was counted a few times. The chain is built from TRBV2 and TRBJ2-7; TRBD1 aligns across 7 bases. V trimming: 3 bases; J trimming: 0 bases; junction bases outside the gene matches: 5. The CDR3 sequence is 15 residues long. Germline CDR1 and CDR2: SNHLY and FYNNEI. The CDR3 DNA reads TGTGCCAGCAGTGATTGGGACAGCAGCTCCTACGAGCAGTACTTC. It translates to CASSDWDSSSYEQYF.

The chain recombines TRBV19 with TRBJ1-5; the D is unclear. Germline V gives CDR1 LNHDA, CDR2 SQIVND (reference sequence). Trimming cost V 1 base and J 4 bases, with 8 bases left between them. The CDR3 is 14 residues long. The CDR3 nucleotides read TGTGCCAGTAGTATAGGCCTTGGGAATCAGCCCCAGCATTTT. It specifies CASSIGLGNQPQHF.

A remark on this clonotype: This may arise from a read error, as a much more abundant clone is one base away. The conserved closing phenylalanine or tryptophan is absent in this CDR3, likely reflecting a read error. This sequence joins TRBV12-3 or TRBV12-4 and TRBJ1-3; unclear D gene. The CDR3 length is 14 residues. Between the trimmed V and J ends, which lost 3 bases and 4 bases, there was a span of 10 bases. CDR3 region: CASSFDRGGNTIYL. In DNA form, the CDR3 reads TGTGCCAGCAGTTTCGACCGCGGCGGAAACACCATATATCTT.

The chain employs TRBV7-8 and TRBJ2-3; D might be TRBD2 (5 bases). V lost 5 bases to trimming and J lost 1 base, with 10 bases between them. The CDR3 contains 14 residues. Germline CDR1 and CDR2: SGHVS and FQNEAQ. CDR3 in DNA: TGTGCCAGCAGCCCTGCGGGTGGCACAGATACGCAGTATTTT. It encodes CASSPAGGTDTQYF.

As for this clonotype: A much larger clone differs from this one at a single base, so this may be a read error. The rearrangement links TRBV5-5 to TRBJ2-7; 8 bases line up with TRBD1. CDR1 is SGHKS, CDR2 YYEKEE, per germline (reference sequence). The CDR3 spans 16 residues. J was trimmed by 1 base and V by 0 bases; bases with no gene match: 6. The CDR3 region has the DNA TGTGCCAGCAGCTTGGGGACAGGGACATCATCCTACGAGCAGTACTTC. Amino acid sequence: CASSLGTGTSSYEQYF.

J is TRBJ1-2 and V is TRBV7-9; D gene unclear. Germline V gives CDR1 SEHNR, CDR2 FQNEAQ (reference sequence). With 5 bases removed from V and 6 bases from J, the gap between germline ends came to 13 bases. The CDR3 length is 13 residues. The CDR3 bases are TGTGCCAGCAGCATCCGGAGGGAGGATGGCTACACCTTC. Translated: CASSIRREDGYTF. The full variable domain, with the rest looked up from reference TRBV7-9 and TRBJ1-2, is DTGVSQNPRHKITKRGQNVTFRCDPISEHNRLYWYRQTLGQGPEFLTYFQNEAQLEKSRLLSDRFSAERPKGSFSTLEIQRTEQGDSAMYLCASSIRREDGYTFGSGTRLTVV.

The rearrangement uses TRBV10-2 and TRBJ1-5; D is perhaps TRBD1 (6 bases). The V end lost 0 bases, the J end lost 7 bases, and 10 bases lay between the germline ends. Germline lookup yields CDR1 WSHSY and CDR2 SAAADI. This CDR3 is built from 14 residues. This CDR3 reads CASSESGGQQPQHF. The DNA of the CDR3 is TGCGCCAGCAGTGAGTCGGGGGGGCAGCAGCCCCAGCATTTT.

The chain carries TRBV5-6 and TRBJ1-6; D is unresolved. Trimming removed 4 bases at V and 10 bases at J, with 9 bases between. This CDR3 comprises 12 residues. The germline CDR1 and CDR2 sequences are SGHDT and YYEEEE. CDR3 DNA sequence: TGTGCCAGCAGCCTGTCCCAATCACCCCTCCACTTT. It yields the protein CASSLSQSPLHF.

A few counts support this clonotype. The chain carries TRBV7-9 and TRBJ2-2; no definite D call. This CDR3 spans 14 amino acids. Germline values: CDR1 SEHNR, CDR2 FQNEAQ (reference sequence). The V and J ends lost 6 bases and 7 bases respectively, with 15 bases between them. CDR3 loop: CASRLPSLFGELFF. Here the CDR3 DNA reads TGTGCCAGCAGACTACCAAGCCTTTTCGGGGAGCTGTTTTTT.

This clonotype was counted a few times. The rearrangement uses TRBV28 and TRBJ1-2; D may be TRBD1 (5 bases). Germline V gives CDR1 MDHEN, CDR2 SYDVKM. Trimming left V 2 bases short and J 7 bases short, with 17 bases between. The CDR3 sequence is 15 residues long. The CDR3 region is CASSLARDYLAGYTF. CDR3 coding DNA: TGTGCCAGCAGTTTAGCCAGGGACTATCTGGCTGGCTACACCTTC.

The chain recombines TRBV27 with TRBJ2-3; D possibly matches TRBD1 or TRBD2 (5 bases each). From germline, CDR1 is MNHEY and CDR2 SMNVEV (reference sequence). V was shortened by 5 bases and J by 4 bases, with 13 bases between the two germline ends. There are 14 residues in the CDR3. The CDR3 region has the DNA TGTGCCAGCAGTCCTGGGGACCGCCCAGATACGCAGTATTTT. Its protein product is CASSPGDRPDTQYF.

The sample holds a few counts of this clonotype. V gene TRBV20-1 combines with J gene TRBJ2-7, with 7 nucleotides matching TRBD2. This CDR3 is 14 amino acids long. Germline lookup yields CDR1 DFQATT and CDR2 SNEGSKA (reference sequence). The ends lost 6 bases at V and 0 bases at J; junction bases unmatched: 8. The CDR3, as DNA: TGCAGTGCCTGGGACTATGTTAGCTCCTACGAGCAGTACTTC. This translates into CSAWDYVSSYEQYF.

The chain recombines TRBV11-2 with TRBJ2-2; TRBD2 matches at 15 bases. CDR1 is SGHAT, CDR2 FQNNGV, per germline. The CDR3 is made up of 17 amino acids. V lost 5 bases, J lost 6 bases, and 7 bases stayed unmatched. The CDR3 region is CASSPGLAGGRPGELFF. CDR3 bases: TGTGCCAGCAGCCCGGGACTAGCGGGGGGTCGTCCCGGGGAGCTGTTTTTT.

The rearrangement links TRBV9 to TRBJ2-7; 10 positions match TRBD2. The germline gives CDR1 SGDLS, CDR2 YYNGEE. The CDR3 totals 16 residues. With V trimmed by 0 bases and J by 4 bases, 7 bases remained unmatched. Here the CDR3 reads CASSVAAGGSGYEQYF. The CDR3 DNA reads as TGTGCCAGCAGCGTAGCAGCGGGAGGGTCCGGATACGAGCAGTACTTC.